This T cell receptor (beta chain) appears in the sequencing data of a study of vaccination and CD4 T cells after COVID-19. Treatment in this sample: roughly ten-day PBMC culture with coronavirus spike peptide pools or control peptides (ViraFEST assay). Positive PCR dates spanned March to December 2020, predating US Alpha, Beta and Delta variants. Following culture for about 9 days, CD4+ T cells were isolated by negative selection. Note on this clonotype: As yet, its antigen is unknown.

V shed 5 bases and J shed 0 bases, with 11 bases lying between them. Germline lookup yields CDR1 SGHAT and CDR2 FQNNGV. The CDR3 is made up of 14 amino acids. Sequencing of the DNA from cultured CD4+ T cells was carried out with the Oncomine TCR Beta short-read assay. Genomic DNA was drawn out of CD4+ T cells grown in culture. Each CDR3 protein is one row after TCRdb ran MiXCR on the PCR reads. The profile covers more than 6,500 distinct CDR3 sequences, with 74% appearing a single time and roughly 15% taken by the ten largest. Sequencing was performed on CD4+ T cells from blood, cultured in vitro. The chain combines TRBV11-2 with TRBJ2-7; D is unclear. The clonotype comes from a human donor who had recovered from COVID-19. The CDR3 region is CASSPYWDSYEQYF. The DNA for the CDR3 is TGTGCCAGCAGCCCGTATTGGGACTCCTACGAGCAGTACTTC.